The present TCR beta chain was sequenced within a study of blood T cell repertoires in COVID-19. Across the study: The cDNA or gDNA used as material had been derived from T cells, B-cell-depleted T cells, or PBMCs.

Germline CDR1 is GTSNPN and CDR2 is SVGIG (reference sequence). V was pared by 4 bases and J by 0 bases, with 9 bases between. This CDR3 comprises 13 residues. This clone was picked up a small number of times. Per the original methods: The assay estimated nucleated cells by amplifying reference gene primers. Only in-frame clones appear in the TCRdb table, and some are missing; sequencing was by immunoSEQ multiplex PCR. Clone size and V and J calls were adopted from that table, with D and trimming inferred from the DNA. The sample lists about 190,000 clones, about 88% occurring once. The sample comprised peripheral blood. The genes are TRBV30 and TRBJ1-1, with D tentatively TRBD1 (6 bases). The receptor's source is a man aged 30 to 39 with active or convalescent COVID-19. CDR3 bases: TGTGCCTGGACCGGGACACTGAACACTGAAGCTTTCTTT. It yields the protein CAWTGTLNTEAFF.